This T cell receptor (beta chain) is from a study of cytomegalovirus exposure and HLA in healthy donors. PCR used 60 Vbeta primers and 13 Jbeta primers. Clones were read by immunoSEQ multiplex PCR, and TCRdb kept only the in-frame ones, dropping some. This table has roughly 150,000 clones, 73% appearing once. Study-wide findings and caveats: Analysis was performed later, and it showed HLA-associated TCR beta chains to be more clonally expanded than equally common others.

Germline CDR1 GTSNPN, CDR2 SVGIG (reference sequence). V lost 4 bases to trimming and J lost 2 bases, with 11 bases between them. This CDR3 is built from 13 residues. A remark on this clone: Its antigen is as yet unknown.

The chain links TRBV30 to TRBJ2-5; unclear D gene. The sample comprised PBMCs. This receptor was obtained from a woman aged 18-35 years in good health and CMV-seropositive. In DNA, the CDR3 is TGTGCCTGGACCGGCAGGCGACAAGAGACCCAGTACTTC. It encodes CAWTGRRQETQYF.